A single sample is the source of the 29 T cell receptor beta chains below, sequenced in a study of T cells in Graves' hyperthyroidism and ophthalmopathy. Regions amplified from RNA transcripts were the TCR beta CDR3 regions. Researchers ran a first-round RT-PCR on the TCR CDR3 using the HTBI primer set. In TCRdb, the multiplex PCR reads were re-called with MiXCR into one record per CDR3 protein. The sample holds over 450,000 distinct CDR3 sequences, roughly an eighth seen once. The source material was blood. Receptors originate from a woman under 30 with Graves' hyperthyroidism.

The chain uses TRBV5-1 and TRBJ2-2; 11 bases agree with TRBD2. This CDR3 has 17 residues. The germline V gene has CDR1 SGHRS and CDR2 YFSETQ. J was trimmed by 2 bases and V by 1 base; bases with no gene match: 4. CDR3 DNA: TGCGCCAGCAGCTTGAGGGGGACTAGCGGTAACACCGGGGAGCTGTTTTTT. Amino acids: CASSLRGTSGNTGELFF.

This chain uses TRBV19 with TRBJ1-6; tentative D call: TRBD1 (5 bases). Trimming removed 3 bases from V and 7 bases from J, with 10 bases in between. The CDR3 is made up of 14 amino acids. Germline-derived CDR1 and CDR2 are LNHDA and SQIVND (reference sequence). The CDR3 DNA reads TGTGCCAGTAGTATCGGGACGGGAAATTCACCCCTCCACTTT. Its translation is CASSIGTGNSPLHF.

This chain uses TRBV30 with TRBJ1-5, with TRBD1 matching over 9 bases. CDR1 is GTSNPN and CDR2 is SVGIG in the germline V gene (reference sequence). V lost 1 base to trimming and J lost 6 bases; unmatched junction nucleotides: 7. This CDR3 spans 15 amino acids. The chain's CDR3 is CAWSGGQGMGQPQHF. The CDR3 DNA is TGTGCCTGGAGTGGGGGACAGGGCATGGGTCAGCCCCAGCATTTT.

This clonotype was recorded many times. The chain recombines TRBV6-1 with TRBJ1-2; no clear D gene. The CDR3 runs to 14 residues. The germline V gene has CDR1 MNHNS and CDR2 SASEGT. Trimming left V 1 base short and J 8 bases short, with 14 bases between. Here the CDR3 DNA reads TGTGCCAGCAGTGAAGATACCAGAAGAGGGGGCTACACCTTC. Residues: CASSEDTRRGGYTF.

The chain recombines TRBV10-2 with TRBJ1-1; the match to TRBD1 covers 7 bases. Trimming removed 2 bases from V and 12 bases from J; junction bases left unmatched: 12. The CDR3 has 14 amino acids. Germline-derived CDR1 and CDR2 are WSHSY and SAAADI. In DNA form, the CDR3 reads TGCGCCAGCAGTGAGCAACCGGGACAGTCGAAAACTTTCTTT. As protein: CASSEQPGQSKTFF.

As to this clonotype: This sequence may be a read error, since a much larger clone differs from it by one base. The chain combines TRBV30 with TRBJ2-1; D not resolved. The CDR3 covers 13 residues. Germline CDR1 is GTSNPN and CDR2 is SVGIG (reference sequence). CDR3 sequence reads: CALKGATYNEQLF. CDR3 sequence (DNA): TGTGCCCTAAAAGGAGCGACCTACAATGAGCAGCTCTTC.

At least ten counts were recorded for this clonotype. For the CDR3, the DNA is TGTGCCACCAGCAGAGAGCGCCTAGCGGGAGCAGATACGCAGTATTTT. Its protein product is CATSRERLAGADTQYF. J is TRBJ2-3 and V is TRBV15; TRBD2 agrees at 10 bases. This CDR3 contains 16 residues. The V and J ends lost 0 bases and 4 bases, in that order; junction bases with no gene match: 4. Germline V gene lookup returns CDR1 LNHNV and CDR2 YYDKDF (reference sequence).

Ten or more counts support this clonotype. The rearrangement links TRBV7-8 to TRBJ2-7; D is unclear. The CDR3 has 15 residues. The V end lost 1 base, the J end lost 0 bases, and 10 bases lay between the germline ends. The germline V gene encodes CDR1 SGHVS and CDR2 FQNEAQ. The CDR3 loop reads CASSLGAGSSYEQYF. The DNA of the CDR3 is TGTGCCAGCAGCTTAGGGGCAGGAAGCTCCTACGAGCAGTACTTC.

This clonotype was detected ten times or more. J is TRBJ1-1 and V is TRBV4-1, with D possibly being TRBD1 (5 bases). V lost 0 bases to trimming and J lost 3 bases, with 11 bases between them. Looked up from germline, CDR1 is MGHRA and CDR2 is YSYEKL. The CDR3 extends over 15 amino acids. The CDR3 region has the DNA TGCGCCAGCAGCCAAGATCGGGGACGCTACACTGAAGCTTTCTTT. Protein product: CASSQDRGRYTEAFF.

This clonotype has at least ten counts. This chain connects TRBV24-1 to TRBJ2-1; D perhaps matches TRBD2 (5 bases). Trimming took 8 bases from V and 1 from J, leaving 11 bases between them. Germline V gene data show CDR1 as KGHDR and CDR2 as SFDVKD. The CDR3 is 14 amino acids. DNA for the CDR3: TGTGCCACCACCGCTAGCCAGTCCTACAATGAGCAGTTCTTC. Translating it yields CATTASQSYNEQFF.

The rearrangement links TRBV29-1 to TRBJ2-5; D not certain. V was cut by 3 bases and J by 5 bases, with 7 bases left in between. CDR1 is SQVTM, CDR2 ANQGSEA, per germline. The CDR3 extends over 11 amino acids. CDR3 protein: CSVEARETQYF. CDR3 nucleotide sequence: TGCAGCGTTGAGGCTCGGGAGACCCAGTACTTC.

This clonotype appeared many times. The CDR3 loop is CASSSLPTSGYYNEQFF. For the CDR3, the DNA is TGTGCCAGCAGTTCACTCCCTACTAGCGGGTACTACAATGAGCAGTTCTTC. The V gene is TRBV12-3 or TRBV12-4, the J gene TRBJ2-1; 9 bases agree with TRBD2. The junction had 10 bases not matched to a gene; V was cut back by 4 bases and J by 3 bases. This CDR3 has 17 residues.

This clonotype has at least ten counts. The chain employs TRBV12-3 or TRBV12-4 and TRBJ2-7; 14 bases align to TRBD2. CDR3 length: 19 residues. J gave up 2 bases and V 6 bases, and 15 bases lay outside the gene matches. CDR3 region: CASSITLGTSGRGPYEQYF. As DNA, the CDR3 is TGTGCCAGCAGCATTACACTCGGGACTAGCGGGAGAGGGCCCTACGAGCAGTACTTC.

This clonotype was seen only a few times. For the CDR3, the DNA is TGTGCCAGCAGTCCACGGTTACTACTTATAAAAGAGACCCAGTACTTC. This sequence encodes CASSPRLLLIKETQYF. This chain joins TRBV6-1 and TRBJ2-5; D gene ambiguous. With 5 bases removed from V and 3 bases from J, the gap between germline ends came to 19 bases. CDR1 and CDR2 (germline): MNHNS, SASEGT. This CDR3 region has 16 residues.

A few counts support this clonotype. V is TRBV15 and J is TRBJ2-5; tentatively, D is TRBD2 (5 bases). The CDR3 has 14 residues. Trimming removed 0 bases from V and 5 bases from J, with 10 bases in between. Germline V gives CDR1 LNHNV, CDR2 YYDKDF (reference sequence). The CDR3 is CATSREARGETQYF. The DNA of the CDR3 is TGTGCCACCAGCAGAGAGGCGAGAGGGGAGACCCAGTACTTC.

Many counts were recorded for this clonotype. In DNA form, the CDR3 reads TGTGCCAGCCTAGCGGGAGGCCAGACCCAGTACTTC. Protein product: CASLAGGQTQYF. The V call is TRBV11-2, the J call TRBJ2-5; 11 bases fit TRBD2. J was trimmed by 6 bases and V by 8 bases; bases with no gene match: 2. CDR1 SGHAT and CDR2 FQNNGV come from the germline V gene. The CDR3 extends over 12 amino acids.

J is TRBJ1-1 and V is TRBV20-1; possibly TRBD1 for D (5 bases). CDR1 DFQATT and CDR2 SNEGSKA come from the germline V gene (reference sequence). V lost 0 bases, J lost 7 bases, and 18 bases lay in between. The CDR3 sequence is 15 residues long. The CDR3 DNA reads TGCAGTGCTAGAGATCGGGTTCGGGGGGAGAGTGAAGCTTTCTTT. This encodes CSARDRVRGESEAFF.

The CDR3 DNA reads as TGTGCCAGCAGTGCGACGGCAGGAAATGAAAAACTGTTTTTT. Its protein product is CASSATAGNEKLFF. The rearrangement uses TRBV12-3 or TRBV12-4 and TRBJ1-4, with no clear D. The CDR3 loop spans 14 amino acids. V was pared by 5 bases and J by 5 bases, with 12 bases between.

This clonotype was seen repeatedly, ten times or more. This chain connects TRBV29-1 to TRBJ2-1, with TRBD1 identical over 7 bases. The CDR3 sequence is 13 residues long. Germline loops: CDR1 SQVTM, CDR2 ANQGSEA. Trimming removed 6 bases from V and 5 bases from J; junction bases left unmatched: 7. In nucleotides, the CDR3 is TGCAGCGTGAGAACGACAGGGAACAATGAGCAGTTCTTC. Translating gives CSVRTTGNNEQFF.

In this sample, this clonotype turned up many times. The CDR3 DNA reads as TGTGCCAGCAGCCAAGTTTGGGGGCCCGATGAAGCTTTCTTT. This sequence encodes CASSQVWGPDEAFF. The genes are TRBV14 and TRBJ1-1; tentatively, D is TRBD1 (6 bases). V gave up 1 base and J gave up 7 bases, with 13 bases separating them. Germline V lookup: CDR1 SGHDN, CDR2 FVKESK. CDR3 length: 14 residues.

In this sample, this clonotype turned up many times. The chain joins TRBV6-5 to TRBJ1-5; a possible D gene is TRBD1 (6 bases). This CDR3 spans 15 amino acids. Per germline, CDR1 MNHEY and CDR2 SVGAGI. Trimming took 4 bases from V and 0 from J, leaving 10 bases between them. Here the CDR3 DNA reads TGTGCCAGCAGTTCGAAGGGGGTTAGCAATCAGCCCCAGCATTTT. It is translated as CASSSKGVSNQPQHF.

This clonotype was recorded at least ten times. The chain couples TRBV27 to TRBJ1-2; 7 positions agree with TRBD1. The CDR3 has 14 amino acids. Looked up from germline, CDR1 is MNHEY and CDR2 is SMNVEV (reference sequence). Trimming removed 2 bases from V and 8 bases from J; junction bases left unmatched: 8. CDR3: CASSLRDSLSGYTF. As DNA, the CDR3 is TGTGCCAGCAGTTTAAGGGACAGTCTCTCGGGCTACACCTTC.

This clonotype was recorded many times. The chain uses TRBV10-3 and TRBJ2-7; 11 bases map to TRBD2. The germline CDR1 and CDR2 sequences are ENHRY and SYGVKD. After removal of 4 bases from V and 6 bases from J, the junction contained 5 bases not matched to a gene. The CDR3 length is 14 residues. CDR3 DNA sequence: TGTGCCATCAGTGTCGGGACTAGCGGCGGCGAGCAGTACGTC. Translated: CAISVGTSGGEQYV.

This clonotype appeared many times. The gene calls are TRBV12-3 or TRBV12-4 and TRBJ1-1, with 9 bases aligning to TRBD1. The V segment lost 3 bases and the J segment 3 bases; nucleotides outside the gene matches: 5. The CDR3 length is 15 residues. CDR3 DNA sequence: TGTGCCAGCAGTTTGTCCCGGACAGGGGACACTGAAGCTTTCTTT. Translated, it gives CASSLSRTGDTEAFF.

The sample holds many counts of this clonotype. This sequence joins TRBV11-2 and TRBJ2-3; D not resolved. Germline V CDR1 and CDR2: SGHAT, FQNNGV. CDR3 length: 15 amino acids. Trimming removed 1 base at V and 1 base at J, with 9 bases between. This chain's CDR3 is CASSLAPQGTDTQYF. The CDR3 DNA reads TGTGCCAGCAGCTTAGCCCCCCAGGGCACAGATACGCAGTATTTT.

This clonotype was recorded at least ten times. The gene calls are TRBV11-2 and TRBJ2-1; 9 bases line up with TRBD2. Trimming took 6 bases from V and 0 from J; bases not matched to a gene: 9. Germline lookup yields CDR1 SGHAT and CDR2 FQNNGV. This CDR3 region has 17 residues. The CDR3 loop is CASRPSGRSSSYNEQFF. The CDR3 DNA follows: TGTGCCAGCAGACCGAGCGGGAGGTCTAGCTCCTACAATGAGCAGTTCTTC.

This clonotype was observed many times. The gene calls are TRBV29-1 and TRBJ1-1; D is unresolved. V was cut by 1 base and J by 1 base, with 7 bases left in between. The CDR3 is 13 residues long. Germline V gene data show CDR1 as SQVTM and CDR2 as ANQGSEA. CDR3 in amino acids: CSVEATANTEAFF. The CDR3 bases are TGCAGCGTTGAAGCAACAGCGAACACTGAAGCTTTCTTT.

The chain links TRBV29-1 to TRBJ1-1; D unclear. The CDR3 runs 12 residues. Germline assignment: CDR1 SQVTM and CDR2 ANQGSEA. Between the trimmed V and J ends, which lost 7 bases and 4 bases, there was a span of 13 bases. This CDR3 reads CSAHRGRTEAFF. Written as DNA, the CDR3 is TGCAGCGCCCATCGGGGTCGCACTGAAGCTTTCTTT.

This clonotype was picked up many times. The chain carries TRBV12-3 or TRBV12-4 and TRBJ1-1; D unresolved. The length of the CDR3 is 13 residues. Between the trimmed V and J ends, which lost 11 bases and 3 bases, there was a span of 16 bases. CDR3 sequence (DNA): TGTGCCGGGAAAAGGGAGTCGGACACTGAAGCTTTCTTT. It yields the protein CAGKRESDTEAFF.